A selection of T cell receptor beta chains follows, all from one sample in a study of PD-1 blockade in mismatch repair-deficient tumors. Sequencing was performed with immunoSEQ multiplex PCR; in TCRdb, only in-frame clones are kept and a portion is missing. The sample consists of over 15,000 clones, 84% of them appearing once. Sequenced material: PBMCs, taken before pembrolizumab treatment. These receptors were taken from an adult with mismatch repair-deficient cancer. The CDR3 runs from the conserved cysteine through the conserved F or W. A D gene is named only where the DNA matches it firmly. Part of the rows lack a size; the others show once, few, many or a class for expanded clones.

cdr3_aa cdr3_nt cdr3_length v_call d_call clone_size j_call
CANGTDEQFF TGTGCCAACGGGACTGATGAGCAGTTCTTC 10 TRBV7-9 NA NA TRBJ2-1
CANRGNPTGPNEQFF TGCGCCAACAGGGGCAACCCCACAGGCCCGAATGAGCAGTTCTTC 15 TRBV23-1 TRBD1 NA TRBJ2-1
CASSEANERNEQFF TGTGCCAGCAGTGAAGCGAACGAGCGCAATGAGCAGTTCTTC 14 TRBV6-1 NA NA TRBJ2-1
CASSLVDRLSGNTIYF TGTGCCAGCAGCTTAGTGGACAGACTCTCTGGAAACACCATATATTTT 16 TRBV11-3 NA NA TRBJ1-3
CAWSMSSYNEQFF TGTGCCTGGAGTATGAGCTCCTACAATGAGCAGTTCTTC 13 TRBV30 NA NA TRBJ2-1
CASSRTLWDNEQFF TGTGCCAGCAGCCGAACCTTGTGGGACAATGAGCAGTTCTTC 14 TRBV11-2 NA NA TRBJ2-1
CASSQGGQPNNEQFF TGCGCCAGCAGCCAAGGTGGACAGCCGAACAATGAGCAGTTCTTC 15 TRBV4-1 NA NA TRBJ2-1
CASTQGDTGELFF TGTGCCAGCACCCAGGGGGACACCGGGGAGCTGTTTTTT 13 TRBV21-1 NA once TRBJ2-2
CASSPLAHTDTQYF TGCGCCAGCAGCCCTCTAGCGCACACAGATACGCAGTATTTT 14 TRBV5-1 NA NA TRBJ2-3
CASSQDGTGGYNEQFF TGCGCCAGCAGCCAAGATGGGACAGGGGGCTACAATGAGCAGTTCTTC 16 TRBV4-3 TRBD1 NA TRBJ2-1
CASSAFGAGLNEKLFF TGTGCCAGCAGCGCCTTTGGGGCAGGGCTTAATGAAAAACTGTTTTTT 16 TRBV5-8 NA NA TRBJ1-4
CASSWNIREGANVLTF TGTGCCAGTAGTTGGAACATAAGGGAAGGGGCCAACGTCCTGACTTTC 16 TRBV19 NA NA TRBJ2-6
CASSLAGGAREYTEAFF TGTGCCAGCAGCTTAGCGGGGGGGGCGAGAGAATACACTGAAGCTTTCTTT 17 TRBV13 NA NA TRBJ1-1
CASSHGSREAEAFF TGTGCCAGCAGCCATGGGAGCAGGGAAGCTGAAGCTTTCTTT 14 TRBV14 NA NA TRBJ1-1
CASSDADRGEQYF TGTGCCAGCAGTGACGCAGACAGGGGCGAGCAGTACTTC 13 TRBV6-1 TRBD1 few TRBJ2-7
CASSETRKDTQYF TGTGCCAGTAGCGAGACCCGGAAAGATACGCAGTATTTT 13 TRBV19 NA NA TRBJ2-3
CASSQEGTIDEQYF TGCGCCAGCAGCCAAGAAGGAACTATTGACGAGCAGTACTTC 14 TRBV4-1 NA NA TRBJ2-7
CASSLLTGSHTF TGTGCCAGCAGCTTACTGACAGGGAGTCACACCTTC 12 TRBV7-9 TRBD1 NA TRBJ1-2
CATSRGTGDGANVLTF TGTGCCACCAGCAGAGGGACAGGGGATGGGGCCAACGTCCTGACTTTC 16 TRBV15 TRBD1 NA TRBJ2-6
CASSQDRGYEQYF TGCGCCAGCAGCCAAGATCGGGGGTACGAGCAGTACTTC 13 TRBV4-1 NA once TRBJ2-7
CASSRGRAETDTQYF TGTGCCAGCAGTCGCGGGAGGGCCGAAACAGATACGCAGTATTTT 15 TRBV6-4 TRBD2 NA TRBJ2-3
CASIGKRPRTIYEQYF TGTGCCAGCATCGGAAAGCGGCCACGCACTATATACGAGCAGTACTTC 16 TRBV21-1 NA NA TRBJ2-7
CSVLGASTDTQYF TGCAGCGTTCTGGGGGCTAGCACAGATACGCAGTATTTT 13 TRBV29-1 NA NA TRBJ2-3